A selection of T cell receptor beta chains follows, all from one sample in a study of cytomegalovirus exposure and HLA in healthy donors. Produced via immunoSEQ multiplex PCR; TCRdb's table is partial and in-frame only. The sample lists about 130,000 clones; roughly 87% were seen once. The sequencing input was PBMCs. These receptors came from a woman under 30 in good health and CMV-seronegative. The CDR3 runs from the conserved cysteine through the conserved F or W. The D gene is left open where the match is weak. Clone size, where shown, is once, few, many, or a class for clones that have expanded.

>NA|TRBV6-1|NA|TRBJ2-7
TGTGCCAGCAGTGACCTCTACGAGCAGTACTTC
CASSDLYEQYF
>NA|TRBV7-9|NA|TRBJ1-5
TGTGCCAGCAGCCTTTTCGACGGACAGAACCGCAATCGGCCCCAGCATTTT
CASSLFDGQNRNRPQHF
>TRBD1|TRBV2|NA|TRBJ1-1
TGTGCCAGCAGTGTCCGGGACAGATACACTGAAGCTTTCTTT
CASSVRDRYTEAFF
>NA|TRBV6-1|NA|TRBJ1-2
TGTGCCAGCAGTGTAGTACCGATTTATGGCTACACCTTC
CASSVVPIYGYTF
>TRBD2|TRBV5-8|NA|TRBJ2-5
TGTGCCAGCAGCTTGGAGTGGGCGGGGGGTAGCCAAGAGACCCAGTACTTC
CASSLEWAGGSQETQYF
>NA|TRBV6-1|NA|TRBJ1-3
TGTGCCAGCATGTCCGGACTTGGAAACACCATATATTTT
CASMSGLGNTIYF
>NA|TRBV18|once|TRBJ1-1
TGTGCCAGCTCACCAGCGGAGAGGTCCTTGAACACTGAAGCTTTCTTT
CASSPAERSLNTEAFF
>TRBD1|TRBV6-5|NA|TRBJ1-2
TGTGCCAGCAGTTCCCAGGGACAGGGAATTCTGGGGGGCACCTTC
CASSSQGQGILGGTF
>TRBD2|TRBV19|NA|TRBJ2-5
TGTGCCAGTAGTAGAGCAGCGGGGGGTCGACAAGAGACCCAGTACTTC
CASSRAAGGRQETQYF
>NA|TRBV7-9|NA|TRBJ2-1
TGTGCCAGCAGCTTAGGGGCAATAAATGAGCAGTTCTTC
CASSLGAINEQFF
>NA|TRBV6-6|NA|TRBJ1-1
TGTGCCATATCGGGGGGTCGCGCTACTGAAGCTTTCTTT
CAISGGRATEAFF
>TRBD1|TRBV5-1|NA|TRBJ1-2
TGCGCCAGCAGTGAACCGGGACAGCTCTATGGCTACACCTTC
CASSEPGQLYGYTF